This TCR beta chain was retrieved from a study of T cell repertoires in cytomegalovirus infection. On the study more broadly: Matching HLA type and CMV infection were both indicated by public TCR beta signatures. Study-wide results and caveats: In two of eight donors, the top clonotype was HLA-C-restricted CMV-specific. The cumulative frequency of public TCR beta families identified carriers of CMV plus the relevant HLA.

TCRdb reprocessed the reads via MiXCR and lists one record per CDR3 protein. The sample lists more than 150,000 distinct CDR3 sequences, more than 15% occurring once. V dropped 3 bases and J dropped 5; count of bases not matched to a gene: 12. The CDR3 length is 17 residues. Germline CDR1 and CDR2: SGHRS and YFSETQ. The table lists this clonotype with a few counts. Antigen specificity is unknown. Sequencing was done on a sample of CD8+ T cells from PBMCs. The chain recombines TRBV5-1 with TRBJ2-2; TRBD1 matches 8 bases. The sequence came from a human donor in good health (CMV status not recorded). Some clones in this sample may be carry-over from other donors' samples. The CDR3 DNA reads TGCGCCAGCAGCTCTCGGACAGGGAAGATCTCAACCGGGGAGCTGTTTTTT. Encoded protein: CASSSRTGKISTGELFF.